This TCR beta chain was recovered during a study of T cell repertoires in cytomegalovirus infection. Study overall: The authors relied on CMV epitopes, both recently identified HLA-C-restricted and well-studied HLA-B-restricted. Indicated by public TCR beta signatures were CMV infection and matching HLA type. Study findings and constraints: The ex vivo response was dominated by HLA-C-restricted CMV-specific TCR beta clonotypes. Carriers of CMV and the relevant HLA type were discriminated by public TCR beta frequency.

The V gene end was trimmed by 4 bases and the J gene end by 6 bases; junction bases not matched to a gene: 2. The CDR3 is 13 amino acids. CDR1 LNHDA and CDR2 SQIVND come from the germline V gene (reference sequence). In regard to this clonotype: Its antigen is unknown.

A single record per CDR3 protein comes from TCRdb applying MiXCR to the reads. The repertoire includes roughly 220,000 distinct CDR3 sequences, 35% to 45% of them detected once, and roughly three fifths sits in the top ten. The chain recombines TRBV19 with TRBJ2-7, with 11 positions matching TRBD1. The TCR comes from a human donor in good health (CMV status not recorded). Some clones in this sample may be carry-over from other donors' samples. Here the sequenced sample was CD8+ T cells from cultured PBMCs, taken from culture after CMV antigen stimulation. The chain's CDR3 is CASSKGTGGEQYF. CDR3 DNA sequence: TGTGCCAGTAGTAAGGGGACAGGGGGCGAGCAGTACTTC.